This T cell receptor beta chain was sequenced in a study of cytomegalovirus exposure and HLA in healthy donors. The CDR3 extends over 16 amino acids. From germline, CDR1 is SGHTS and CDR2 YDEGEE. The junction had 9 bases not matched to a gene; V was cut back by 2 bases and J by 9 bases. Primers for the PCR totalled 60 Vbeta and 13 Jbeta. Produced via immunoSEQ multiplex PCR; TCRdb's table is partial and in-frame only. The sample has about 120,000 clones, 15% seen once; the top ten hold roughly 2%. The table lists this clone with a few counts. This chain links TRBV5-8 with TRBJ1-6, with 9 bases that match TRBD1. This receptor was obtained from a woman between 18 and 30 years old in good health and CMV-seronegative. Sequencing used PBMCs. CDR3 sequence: CASSLQLGQGISPLHF. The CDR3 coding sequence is TGTGCCAGCAGCTTACAACTTGGACAGGGGATTTCACCCCTCCACTTT.